The clone carrying this T cell receptor (beta chain) was picked up many times. What was amplified from RNA transcripts were TCR beta CDR3 regions. HTBI primers were employed in a first-round RT-PCR of the TCR CDR3. TCRdb re-analysed the multiplex PCR reads in MiXCR, keeping a single row per CDR3 protein. The table has about 610,000 distinct CDR3 sequences, roughly 14% seen once. This entry comes from a study of T cells in Graves' hyperthyroidism and ophthalmopathy. Overall study: Peripheral blood was taken when the disease was first diagnosed, before any treatment began.

Trimming cost V 3 bases and J 0 bases; bases outside gene matches: 8. This CDR3 has 16 amino acids. This receptor was obtained from a woman in her thirties or forties with Graves' ophthalmopathy. The material sequenced was blood. V is TRBV12-3 or TRBV12-4 and J is TRBJ2-7, with 7 bases lining up with TRBD2. The CDR3 bases are TGTGCCAGCAGTTTTCTTGGCGGGAGTCTCTCCTACGAGCAGTACTTC. This codes for CASSFLGGSLSYEQYF.